The next 26 T cell receptor beta chains were all read from a single sample in a study of blood T cell repertoires in COVID-19. The protocol was immunoSEQ multiplex PCR, while the TCRdb copy is restricted to in-frame clones and leaves out a portion. The sample shows around 160,000 clones, under 90% of them seen only once. The source material was peripheral blood. The receptor set was obtained from a human donor in a cohort sampled during active COVID-19.

The V call is TRBV5-6, the J call TRBJ1-1; no definite D call. The V end was cut by 0 bases, the J end by 10 bases, with 13 bases between. The CDR3 sequence is 13 residues long. Germline-derived CDR1 and CDR2 are SGHDT and YYEEEE. The CDR3 spells CASSLAKGGLAFF. CDR3 bases: TGTGCCAGCAGCTTGGCCAAGGGAGGGCTAGCTTTCTTT.

This chain links TRBV2 with TRBJ2-1; a possible D gene is TRBD1 (6 bases). The CDR3 loop spans 15 amino acids. V was cut by 4 bases and J by 0 bases, with 10 bases left in between. Germline-derived CDR1 and CDR2 are SNHLY and FYNNEI. This CDR3 is CASSADRSSYNEQFF. CDR3 sequence (DNA): TGTGCCAGCAGTGCCGACAGGAGCTCCTACAATGAGCAGTTCTTC.

This clone was found a few times. The gene calls are TRBV7-2 and TRBJ1-6; D perhaps matches TRBD1 (6 bases). The germline V gene has CDR1 SGHTA and CDR2 FQGNSA. V lost 4 bases, J lost 5 bases, and 9 bases lay in between. The CDR3 contains 14 residues. Written as DNA, the CDR3 is TGTGCCAGCAGCTCCACAGGGAATAATTCACCCCTCCACTTT. Amino acids: CASSSTGNNSPLHF.

The chain couples TRBV27 to TRBJ2-1; D ambiguous. The germline V gene encodes CDR1 MNHEY and CDR2 SMNVEV (reference sequence). The CDR3 spans 12 residues. V was clipped by 2 bases and J by 6 bases, with 5 bases between them. CDR3 in amino acids: CASSLGSNEQFF. CDR3 nucleotide sequence: TGTGCCAGCAGTTTAGGCAGCAATGAGCAGTTCTTC.

This clone was counted a few times. The gene calls are TRBV6-5 and TRBJ1-1; 8 bases fit TRBD1. The V gene's germline CDR1 is MNHEY and CDR2 SVGAGI. This CDR3 has 14 residues. V was clipped by 6 bases and J by 1 base; unmatched bases: 4. CDR3 region: CASSYRGRNTEAFF. The DNA for the CDR3 is TGTGCCAGCAGCTACAGGGGGAGGAACACTGAAGCTTTCTTT.

This clone has only one observation. This chain joins TRBV5-1 and TRBJ2-2; D not resolved. Germline V CDR1 and CDR2: SGHRS, YFSETQ. V was clipped by 5 bases and J by 5 bases, with 16 bases between them. This CDR3 spans 15 amino acids. The CDR3 region is CASRYPARGTGELFF. The CDR3 nucleotides are TGCGCCAGCAGGTACCCAGCGAGAGGAACCGGGGAGCTGTTTTTT.

The V and J genes are TRBV2 and TRBJ1-5; 8 bases align to TRBD1. V dropped 8 bases and J dropped 7; count of bases not matched to a gene: 13. There are 15 residues in the CDR3. Germline V lookup: CDR1 SNHLY, CDR2 FYNNEI. The CDR3 nucleotides read TGTGCCAGCGGCACAACCAGGGGGCTGGGGCAGCCCCAGCATTTT. Translation: CASGTTRGLGQPQHF.

The chain has TRBV14 and TRBJ1-6; 7 bases map to TRBD1. The CDR3 has 18 amino acids. V shed 6 bases and J 3 bases; nucleotides not matched to a gene: 14. The V gene's germline CDR1 is SGHDN and CDR2 FVKESK. The CDR3 DNA follows: TGTGCCAGCAGTGCCAGGGGGAATTCCCCATTCTATAATTCACCCCTCCACTTT. Translation: CASSARGNSPFYNSPLHF.

The rearrangement uses TRBV10-3 and TRBJ1-1, with TRBD1 matching 7 bases. The CDR3 sequence is 15 residues long. The germline V gene encodes CDR1 ENHRY and CDR2 SYGVKD. Germline trimming cut 2 bases from V and 1 base from J; bases unmatched to any gene: 4. CDR3 sequence: CAISEPGQPNTEAFF. The CDR3 coding sequence is TGTGCCATCAGTGAGCCGGGACAGCCGAACACTGAAGCTTTCTTT.

The chain links TRBV6-2 or TRBV6-3 to TRBJ1-2, with 7 bases fitting TRBD1. Trimming cost V 2 bases and J 7 bases; bases outside gene matches: 4. CDR1 and CDR2 (germline): MNHEY, SVGEGT. The CDR3 runs 13 residues. The chain's CDR3 is CASSYGTAGGYTF. The CDR3 DNA follows: TGTGCCAGCAGTTACGGGACAGCGGGTGGCTACACCTTC.

The rearrangement joins TRBV27 to TRBJ1-1, with D unresolved. The CDR3 is 11 amino acids. Germline V gene lookup returns CDR1 MNHEY and CDR2 SMNVEV (reference sequence). Trimming pared 6 bases from V and 1 base from J, leaving 3 bases between. For the CDR3, the DNA is TGTGCCAGCAGACAGAACACTGAAGCTTTCTTT. Translated, it gives CASRQNTEAFF.

This clone was observed once. In DNA form, the CDR3 reads TGTGCCAGCAGTCCCCGGACAGGCCTTGGAGCTTTCTTT. Translation gives CASSPRTGLGAFF. The chain has TRBV28 and TRBJ1-1; 7 nucleotides match TRBD1. Trimming took 5 bases from V and 10 from J; bases not matched to a gene: 10. This CDR3 has 13 amino acids. CDR1 MDHEN and CDR2 SYDVKM come from the germline V gene.

The chain couples TRBV5-1 to TRBJ2-5; D gene uncertain. Trimming pared 5 bases from V and 6 bases from J, leaving 8 bases between. The CDR3 is 11 residues long. Per the germline V gene, CDR1 is SGHRS and CDR2 is YFSETQ. The CDR3 sequence: CASSLSQTQYF. CDR3 DNA: TGCGCCAGCAGTTTAAGCCAGACCCAGTACTTC. The full variable domain, its missing parts supplied by reference TRBV5-1 and TRBJ2-5, is KAGVTQTPRYLIKTRGQQVTLSCSPISGHRSVSWYQQTPGQGLQFLFEYFSETQRNKGNFPGRFSGRQFSNSRSEMNVSTLELGDSALYLCASSLSQTQYFGPGTRLLVL.

This chain links TRBV3-1 (or the pseudogene TRBV3-2) with TRBJ2-1, with 7 bases fitting TRBD1. The CDR3 runs to 13 residues. Looked up from germline, CDR1 is LGHDT and CDR2 is YNNKEL (reference sequence). V lost 6 bases and J lost 7; bases outside the gene matches: 6. CDR3 coding DNA: TGTGCCAGCAGTGGGGCAGGGGGAAATGAGCAGTTCTTC. It encodes CASSGAGGNEQFF.

V is TRBV7-8 and J is TRBJ1-4, with D hard to call. Trimming pared 0 bases from V and 4 bases from J, leaving 21 bases between. The germline CDR1 and CDR2 sequences are SGHVS and FQNEAQ. CDR3 length: 19 amino acids. The CDR3, as DNA: TGTGCCAGCAGCTTAGCCGGACCGGTTGGGAGACAAGTTAATGAAAAACTGTTTTTT. Protein: CASSLAGPVGRQVNEKLFF. Full variable domain (outside the CDR3, taken from reference TRBV7-8 and TRBJ1-4): GAGVSQSPRYKVAKRGQDVALRCDPISGHVSLFWYQQALGQGPEFLTYFQNEAQLDKSGLPSDRFFAERPEGSVSTLKIQRTQQEDSAVYLCASSLAGPVGRQVNEKLFFGSGTQLSVL.

The chain links TRBV12-3 or TRBV12-4 to TRBJ2-3; D is undetermined. V lost 6 bases and J lost 2, with 6 bases in between. The CDR3 covers 12 residues. The CDR3 bases are TGTGCCAGCAGCCAGTACACAGATACGCAGTATTTT. This gives the protein CASSQYTDTQYF.

This clone has only one observation. The V and J genes are TRBV11-3 and TRBJ2-3; D is perhaps TRBD1 (5 bases). This CDR3 is built from 12 residues. Germline CDR1 reads SGHNT; CDR2 reads YENEEA. Trimming shortened V by 4 bases and J by 8 bases, and 10 bases separated the two germline ends. The CDR3 nucleotides read TGTGCCAGCAGCTCCTTAAGGGGTACGCAGTATTTT. Amino acids: CASSSLRGTQYF.

This clone has just a few counts. The gene calls are TRBV29-1 and TRBJ1-5; 7 bases agree with TRBD1. The junction had 7 bases not matched to a gene; V was cut back by 4 bases and J by 4 bases. From germline, CDR1 is SQVTM and CDR2 ANQGSEA. CDR3 length: 14 residues. CDR3 loop: CSVVGTDPNQPQHF. The DNA for the CDR3 is TGCAGCGTTGTTGGGACAGACCCTAATCAGCCCCAGCATTTT.

The chain links TRBV14 to TRBJ1-5; D is undetermined. In germline, CDR1 is SGHDN, CDR2 FVKESK. The V end was cut by 3 bases, the J end by 0 bases, with 3 bases between. The CDR3 runs 13 residues. CDR3 loop: CASSQSSNQPQHF. The CDR3 bases are TGTGCCAGCAGCCAGAGTAGCAATCAGCCCCAGCATTTT.

This sequence joins TRBV3-1 (or the pseudogene TRBV3-2) and TRBJ1-5, with D tentatively TRBD1 (5 bases). CDR3 size: 15 residues. From germline, CDR1 is LGHDT and CDR2 YNNKEL (reference sequence). The ends were cut back, 4 bases at V and 0 bases at J, with 10 bases in the middle. The chain's CDR3 is CASSLGTFSNQPQHF. The CDR3 DNA follows: TGTGCCAGCAGCCTCGGGACTTTTAGCAATCAGCCCCAGCATTTT.

This chain joins TRBV6-2 or TRBV6-3 and TRBJ2-6, with D unresolved. This CDR3 comprises 13 residues. Germline-derived CDR1 and CDR2 are MNHEY and SVGEGT. Trimming left V 2 bases short and J 6 bases short, with 5 bases between. The CDR3 DNA sequence: TGTGCCAGCAGTTACATGGCGGCCAACGTCCTGACTTTC. It codes for CASSYMAANVLTF.

Here the CDR3 reads CASSYGDGNQPQHF. The CDR3 DNA reads TGTGCCAGCAGTTACGGAGATGGCAATCAGCCCCAGCATTTT. V gene TRBV6-5 combines with J gene TRBJ1-5, with D unresolved. Trimming left V 2 bases short and J 2 bases short, with 7 bases between. The CDR3 extends over 14 amino acids. Germline loops: CDR1 MNHEY, CDR2 SVGAGI.

The chain recombines TRBV11-3 with TRBJ2-3; TRBD1 matches at 10 bases. The CDR3 covers 16 residues. V gave up 5 bases and J gave up 4 bases; unmatched junction bases: 9. Germline assignment: CDR1 SGHNT and CDR2 YENEEA. DNA for the CDR3: TGTGCCAGCAGCCCTAACCCAGGACAGGGGGCAGATACGCAGTATTTT. This encodes CASSPNPGQGADTQYF.

In DNA form, the CDR3 reads TGTGCCAGCAGCCCTGGAGGGACTTCAATCTATGGCTACACCTTC. Residues: CASSPGGTSIYGYTF. The gene calls are TRBV7-2 and TRBJ1-2, with a weak D call TRBD1 (5 bases). This CDR3 is 15 amino acids long. Germline CDR1 reads SGHTA; CDR2 reads FQGNSA. V was shortened by 5 bases and J by 4 bases, with 17 bases between the two germline ends.

The rearrangement joins TRBV29-1 to TRBJ1-1; D gene uncertain. Per the germline V gene, CDR1 is SQVTM and CDR2 is ANQGSEA. The CDR3 totals 11 residues. V lost 6 bases and J lost 6, with 11 bases in between. CDR3 residues: CSVGREAEAFF. The CDR3 DNA sequence: TGCAGCGTGGGCCGGGAGGCTGAAGCTTTCTTT.

The V and J genes are TRBV2 and TRBJ1-5; D not certain. The CDR3 covers 17 residues. V shed 5 bases and J shed 4 bases, with 21 bases lying between them. CDR1 is SNHLY, CDR2 FYNNEI, per germline. In nucleotides, the CDR3 is TGTGCCAGCAGTTTGGTGGAGGTAGCAGGTGGAAATCAGCCCCAGCATTTT. Its translation is CASSLVEVAGGNQPQHF.